The 8 T cell receptor beta chains given below trace back to one sample, sequenced in a study of T cells in Graves' hyperthyroidism and ophthalmopathy. It was RNA transcripts that yielded the amplified TCR beta CDR3 regions. Initially, a first-round RT-PCR of the TCR CDR3 employed the HTBI primer set. TCRdb itself ran the multiplex PCR reads through MiXCR, one entry per CDR3 protein. Of a few hundred thousand distinct CDR3 sequences detected, around a quarter appear once; the ten largest clones hold less than 75%. Sequenced: blood. Source of these receptors: a man in his forties or fifties with Graves' hyperthyroidism.

Concerning this clonotype: This sequence may be a read error, since a much larger clone differs from it by one base. The chain links TRBV18 to TRBJ2-2; D is unclear. The CDR3 spans 13 residues. Between the trimmed V and J ends, which lost 5 bases and 4 bases, there was a span of 8 bases. Germline V gives CDR1 KGHSH, CDR2 LQKENI. The CDR3 is CASSATSTGELFF. The CDR3, as DNA: TGTGCCAGCTCAGCGACGAGCACCGGGGAGCTGTTTTTT.

This clonotype occurred many times. The rearrangement joins TRBV12-3 or TRBV12-4 to TRBJ1-2, with D tentatively TRBD1 (5 bases). This CDR3 contains 15 residues. V gave up 3 bases and J gave up 1 base, with 12 bases separating them. CDR3 amino acids: CASSFGQGRNYGYTF. The CDR3 DNA is TGTGCCAGCAGTTTCGGGCAGGGACGTAACTATGGCTACACCTTC.

This clonotype came up a few times. The V and J genes are TRBV24-1 and TRBJ2-7; 11 nucleotides agree with TRBD2. The V gene end was trimmed by 7 bases and the J gene end by 0 bases; junction bases not matched to a gene: 4. This CDR3 region has 15 residues. Germline V CDR1 and CDR2: KGHDR, SFDVKD. The CDR3 reads CATSASGRSSYEQYF. The CDR3 region has the DNA TGTGCCACCAGCGCTAGCGGGAGGAGCTCCTACGAGCAGTACTTC.

This chain joins TRBV7-2 and TRBJ1-6, with 7 bases identical to TRBD1. The CDR3 runs 13 residues. Looked up from germline, CDR1 is SGHTA and CDR2 is FQGNSA. Trimming took 4 bases from V and 10 from J; bases not matched to a gene: 4. The CDR3 is CASSSQGVSPLHF. The CDR3 coding sequence is TGTGCCAGCAGCTCCCAGGGGGTCTCACCCCTCCACTTT.

The gene calls are TRBV20-1 and TRBJ2-1; 13 bases line up with TRBD2. Germline V lookup: CDR1 DFQATT, CDR2 SNEGSKA (reference sequence). This CDR3 has 15 residues. Germline trimming cut 0 bases from V and 11 bases from J; bases unmatched to any gene: 7. CDR3 coding DNA: TGCAGTGCTAGAGATCTCACAGGGACTAGCGGGAAGCAGTTCTTC. It specifies CSARDLTGTSGKQFF.

The V call is TRBV4-1, the J call TRBJ2-3; either TRBD1 or TRBD2 may supply D (6 bases each). V lost 4 bases, J lost 6 bases, and 14 bases lay in between. The CDR3 runs to 14 residues. Germline V gene data show CDR1 as MGHRA and CDR2 as YSYEKL. CDR3: CASSPAGRGDTQYF. The CDR3 DNA sequence: TGCGCCAGCAGCCCGGCGGGAAGGGGGGATACGCAGTATTTT.

In its sample, this clonotype was seen many times. V and J are TRBV27 and TRBJ2-3; 12 positions agree with TRBD2. The germline CDR1 and CDR2 sequences are MNHEY and SMNVEV (reference sequence). CDR3 length equals 17 residues. V trimming: 1 base; J trimming: 5 bases; junction bases outside the gene matches: 7. The CDR3 sequence is CASSLWASGRAIDTQYF. In DNA form, the CDR3 reads TGTGCCAGCAGTTTATGGGCTAGCGGGAGGGCTATAGATACGCAGTATTTT.

The V and J genes are TRBV5-1 and TRBJ2-1, with 13 bases matching TRBD2. V shed 3 bases, J shed 6 bases, and the junction held 6 bases outside the gene matches. The CDR3 is 16 amino acids. Germline CDR1 and CDR2: SGHRS and YFSETQ. The CDR3 here is CASSSGTSGNGNEQFF. The CDR3 DNA follows: TGCGCCAGCAGCTCCGGGACTAGCGGGAATGGCAATGAGCAGTTCTTC.